A selection of T cell receptor beta chains follows, all from one sample in a study of cytomegalovirus exposure and HLA in healthy donors. Produced via immunoSEQ multiplex PCR; TCRdb's table is partial and in-frame only. The table lists 150,000 to 200,000 clones, 84% of them singletons. Sequencing was done on a sample of PBMCs. These receptor sequences come from a boy younger than 18 in good health and CMV-seronegative. Both conserved end residues are part of each CDR3. D genes are given only for firm matches. Expanded clones get a size class; other rows say once, few or many, or leave the size out.

NA | NA | TRBJ1-5 | TRBV7-2 | CASSSAAQGNQPQHF | TGTGCCAGCAGCTCCGCAGCACAGGGAAATCAGCCCCAGCATTTT
NA | NA | TRBJ2-7 | TRBV6-5 | CASSGGSSGYEQYF | TGTGCCAGCAGTGGGGGGTCTTCCGGATACGAGCAGTACTTC
NA | few | TRBJ1-1 | TRBV29-1 | CSVERQINTEAFF | TGCAGCGTTGAGCGACAGATAAACACTGAAGCTTTCTTT
NA | NA | TRBJ1-6 | TRBV6-1 | CASSVRGEESSYNSPLHF | TGTGCCAGCAGTGTCAGAGGCGAGGAAAGCTCCTATAATTCACCCCTCCACTTT
TRBD1 | NA | TRBJ1-3 | TRBV4-3 | CASSQGQQQGRNTIYF | TGCGCCAGCAGCCAGGGACAGCAGCAGGGGAGAAACACCATATATTTT
NA | NA | TRBJ2-7 | TRBV7-6 | CASSLGGTHPGYEQYF | TGTGCCAGCAGCTTAGGAGGGACTCACCCGGGCTACGAGCAGTACTTC
NA | few | TRBJ2-1 | TRBV6-5 | CASSLYNEQFF | TGTGCCAGCAGCCTGTACAATGAGCAGTTCTTC
NA | NA | TRBJ1-5 | TRBV7-9 | CASSAVGENQPQHF | TGTGCCAGCAGCGCCGTCGGGGAGAATCAGCCCCAGCATTTT
TRBD1 | NA | TRBJ1-2 | TRBV25-1 | CASLGTGDYGYTF | TGTGCCAGCCTCGGGACAGGGGATTATGGCTACACCTTC
NA | few | TRBJ1-1 | TRBV7-9 | CASSSYRDLNRTEAFF | TGTGCCAGCAGCTCATACAGGGATTTGAACAGGACTGAAGCTTTCTTT
NA | NA | TRBJ2-3 | TRBV30 | CAWSPSEDTQYF | TGTGCCTGGAGTCCTAGCGAGGATACGCAGTATTTT
NA | NA | TRBJ1-2 | TRBV18 | CASSPRTRDYGYTF | TGTGCCAGCTCACCACGAACCAGGGACTATGGCTACACCTTC
TRBD1 | NA | TRBJ2-2 | TRBV25-1 | CASRGPPGQGEAGELFF | TGTGCCAGCAGGGGACCTCCGGGACAGGGGGAAGCCGGGGAGCTGTTTTTT
NA | once | TRBJ1-6 | TRBV13 | CASSPDRSSYNSPLHF | TGTGCCAGCAGCCCAGACAGGTCTTCCTATAATTCACCCCTCCACTTT
TRBD2 | NA | TRBJ2-7 | TRBV7-2 | CASSWVAGLLGGNYEQYF | TGTGCCAGCAGCTGGGTAGCGGGACTTCTGGGCGGCAACTACGAGCAGTACTTC
NA | few | TRBJ2-3 | TRBV28 | CASSLGGSTDTQYF | TGTGCCAGCAGTTTAGGCGGGTCCACAGATACGCAGTATTTT
NA | once | TRBJ1-1 | TRBV30 | CAWSGQVVNTEAFF | TGTGCCTGGAGTGGACAGGTAGTGAACACTGAAGCTTTCTTT
NA | NA | TRBJ1-6 | TRBV4-1 | CASSQASAGGLHF | TGCGCCAGCAGCCAAGCCTCGGCCGGGGGCCTCCACTTT
NA | NA | TRBJ1-2 | TRBV9 | CASSGAYGYTF | TGTGCCAGCAGCGGGGCCTATGGCTACACCTTC
TRBD1 | NA | TRBJ2-3 | TRBV6-1 | CASLQGAVPDTQYF | TGTGCCAGCCTACAGGGGGCAGTCCCAGATACGCAGTATTTT
NA | NA | TRBJ1-6 | TRBV2 | CASNSGGSSYNSPLHF | TGTGCCAGCAATAGTGGGGGGAGCTCCTATAATTCACCCCTCCACTTT
TRBD1 | NA | TRBJ2-7 | TRBV5-6 | CASSLSVDRGHEQYF | TGTGCCAGCAGCTTAAGTGTGGACAGGGGCCACGAGCAGTACTTC
NA | NA | TRBJ1-6 | TRBV14 | CASSPTGVFNSPLHF | TGTGCCAGCAGCCCCACCGGGGTTTTTAATTCACCCCTCCACTTT
TRBD2 | NA | TRBJ2-1 | TRBV19 | CASSIRPLLAGFSYNEQFF | TGTGCCAGTAGTATACGGCCCCTCTTAGCGGGTTTTTCCTACAATGAGCAGTTCTTC
NA | NA | TRBJ2-7 | TRBV28 | CASGLIGSYEQYF | TGTGCCAGCGGGCTTATCGGCTCCTACGAGCAGTACTTC
NA | NA | TRBJ1-2 | TRBV11-2 | CASSLVPVRVDRDYGYTF | TGTGCCAGCAGCTTAGTACCGGTTCGGGTTGATCGGGACTATGGCTACACCTTC
NA | NA | TRBJ2-7 | TRBV18 | CASSPRTQQGPYEQYF | TGTGCCAGCTCACCTAGAACCCAGCAGGGGCCCTACGAGCAGTACTTC
TRBD1 | NA | TRBJ2-5 | TRBV7-2 | CASSPDRGRGETQYF | TGTGCCAGCAGCCCGGACAGGGGGCGAGGGGAGACCCAGTACTTC
NA | NA | TRBJ2-7 | TRBV9 | CASSVVAGWGEQYF | TGTGCCAGCAGCGTAGTGGCGGGGTGGGGCGAGCAGTACTTC
NA | NA | TRBJ1-4 | TRBV5-4 | CASSLGQLATNEKLFF | TGTGCCAGCAGCTTAGGACAGCTCGCAACTAATGAAAAACTGTTTTTT
NA | NA | TRBJ1-1 | TRBV5-4 | CASSLWGPMNTEAFF | TGTGCCAGCAGCTTGTGGGGCCCTATGAACACTGAAGCTTTCTTT
NA | NA | TRBJ1-6 | TRBV13 | CASSLQGGGANSPLHF | TGTGCCAGCAGCCTACAGGGTGGTGGGGCTAATTCACCCCTCCACTTT
TRBD2 | NA | TRBJ2-6 | TRBV19 | CASGGAGFSGANVLTF | TGTGCCAGCGGGGGGGCGGGGTTCTCTGGGGCCAACGTCCTGACTTTC
NA | NA | TRBJ1-1 | TRBV29-1 | CSVVQQGSRGAEAFF | TGCAGCGTTGTCCAACAGGGTTCTCGTGGGGCGGAAGCTTTCTTT
NA | NA | TRBJ2-5 | TRBV6-5 | CASSYEGRQETQYF | TGTGCCAGCAGTTACGAAGGGAGACAAGAGACCCAGTACTTC
TRBD1 | NA | TRBJ1-2 | TRBV5-1 | CASSWGDRDSYGYTF | TGCGCCAGCAGCTGGGGGGACAGGGATAGCTATGGCTACACCTTC
NA | NA | TRBJ1-1 | TRBV29-1 | CSVLGSGAFF | TGCAGCGTTTTGGGCTCTGGGGCTTTCTTT
TRBD2 | NA | TRBJ2-7 | TRBV18 | CASSPTSGAYEQYF | TGTGCCAGCTCACCCACTAGCGGGGCTTACGAGCAGTACTTC
NA | NA | TRBJ1-3 | TRBV2 | CASTPGVSSGNTIYF | TGTGCCAGCACCCCGGGGGTGTCTTCTGGAAACACCATATATTTT
TRBD1 | NA | TRBJ2-3 | TRBV28 | CASSSGQGNTDTQYF | TGTGCCAGCAGTTCGGGACAGGGAAACACAGATACGCAGTATTTT
TRBD1 | once | TRBJ2-7 | TRBV27 | CASRVTGDEQYF | TGTGCCAGCAGGGTTACAGGGGACGAGCAGTACTTC
NA | NA | TRBJ2-7 | TRBV28 | CASSLEPGLYEQYF | TGTGCCAGCAGTTTGGAACCAGGACTCTACGAGCAGTACTTC
NA | NA | TRBJ2-7 | TRBV13 | CASSLRVTSSYEQYF | TGTGCCAGCAGCTTACGGGTCACGAGCTCCTACGAGCAGTACTTC
NA | NA | TRBJ2-7 | TRBV6-6 | CASSYAESSYEQYF | TGTGCCAGCAGTTACGCGGAAAGCTCCTACGAGCAGTACTTC
TRBD2 | NA | TRBJ2-1 | TRBV29-1 | CSVRTSYNEQFF | TGCAGCGTTAGGACTAGTTACAATGAGCAGTTCTTC
NA | once | TRBJ2-5 | TRBV7-8 | CASSTPGDQETQYF | TGTGCCAGCAGCACTCCGGGGGACCAAGAGACCCAGTACTTC
NA | NA | TRBJ2-7 | TRBV15 | CATSRDHYEQYF | TGTGCCACCAGCAGAGACCACTACGAGCAGTACTTC
TRBD1 | NA | TRBJ2-1 | TRBV10-3 | CAISESSTGGYNDEQFF | TGTGCCATCAGTGAGTCCTCGACAGGGGGCTATAACGATGAGCAGTTCTTC
TRBD2 | NA | TRBJ2-5 | TRBV27 | CASSFLSVAGKETQYF | TGTGCCAGCAGTTTCTTGTCGGTAGCGGGAAAAGAGACCCAGTACTTC
NA | NA | TRBJ1-4 | TRBV5-1 | CASSLVGGSEKLFF | TGCGCCAGCAGCTTGGTCGGGGGAAGTGAAAAACTGTTTTTT